This T cell receptor (beta chain) was profiled in a study of blood T cell repertoires in COVID-19. CDR1 and CDR2 from the germline V gene are MNHEY and SVGAGI. The V gene lost 6 bases and the J gene lost 5 bases, with 17 bases spanning the gap. CDR3 size: 14 residues. Only in-frame clones appear in the TCRdb table, and some are missing; sequencing was by immunoSEQ multiplex PCR. This table has 440,000 or so clones, 75% to 90% appearing once. The sequence derives from a woman in her thirties or forties with COVID-19, enrolled during active disease. Sequenced sample: peripheral blood. The chain combines TRBV6-5 with TRBJ2-7; a weak D match, TRBD2 (6 bases). The CDR3 protein is CASRGSSAYNEQYF. As DNA, the CDR3 is TGTGCCAGCAGGGGTTCTAGCGCTTACAACGAGCAGTACTTC.